Listed below are T cell receptor beta chains from one sample, sequenced in a study of blood T cell repertoires in COVID-19. Generated by immunoSEQ multiplex PCR, the TCRdb table keeps only in-frame clones and is missing some. This sample carries around 320,000 clones, roughly 85% of them seen once, and the ten largest clones take approximately 7.9%. The sequenced sample consisted of peripheral blood. The receptor source for this set is a human donor in a cohort sampled during active COVID-19. Each CDR3 is given with its conserved first and last residue. Each record gives: J gene, CDR3 length, V gene, clone size, D gene, CDR3 DNA, CDR3 protein. A D gene is named only where the DNA matches it firmly. Not every row has a clone size; where given, it reads once, few, many or a size class.

TRBJ2-2 14 TRBV7-2 NA TRBD2 TGTGCCAGCAGCTTAGGGACTAGTACCGGGGAGCTGTTTTTT CASSLGTSTGELFF
TRBJ2-7 16 TRBV5-4 NA TRBD1 TGTGCCAGCAGCCCCGGGACAGGGGGGGAATTTTACGAGCAGTACTTC CASSPGTGGEFYEQYF
TRBJ2-1 20 TRBV5-1 NA TRBD2 TGCGCCAGCAGCTCCCGGGGTAGCGGGGGGGCCGGTGGGTTCTACAATGAGCAGTTCTTC CASSSRGSGGAGGFYNEQFF
TRBJ2-1 15 TRBV3-1/TRBV3-2 once TRBD1 TGTGCCAGCAGCTCACGGGACAGGGGAAACAATGAGCAGTTCTTC CASSSRDRGNNEQFF
TRBJ1-2 15 TRBV5-8 NA TRBD1 TGTGCCAGCAGGGAAGGACAGGGGTTTGACTATGGCTACACCTTC CASREGQGFDYGYTF
TRBJ1-2 15 TRBV18 NA TRBD1 TGTGCCAGCTCACCACCGAACAGGGGTCAAGGAGGCTACACCTTC CASSPPNRGQGGYTF
TRBJ1-3 17 TRBV14 NA NA TGTGCCAGCAGCCCTAGACCGCGGGGGGGGACTGGAAACACCATATATTTT CASSPRPRGGTGNTIYF
TRBJ2-7 13 TRBV19 NA NA TGTGCCAGTAGTCCCGGGGGTAACTACGAGCAGTACTTC CASSPGGNYEQYF
TRBJ2-3 20 TRBV10-3 once TRBD2 TGTGCCATCAGTGACCCGGGACTAGCGGGGGGGCCTAGGAGGGCAGATACGCAGTATTTT CAISDPGLAGGPRRADTQYF
TRBJ1-3 14 TRBV18 NA NA TGTGCCAGCTCACCGGGACAAGGAGGAAACACCATATATTTT CASSPGQGGNTIYF
TRBJ2-1 12 TRBV9 NA NA TGTGCCAGCAGCGGCAGGGAGGATGAGCAGTTCTTC CASSGREDEQFF
TRBJ1-2 14 TRBV7-2 NA NA TGTGCCAGCAGCTTAGCGCTAGTGATCTATGGCTACACCTTC CASSLALVIYGYTF
TRBJ1-1 14 TRBV29-1 NA NA TGCAGCGGGGCAGAGCGGTGGGAAAACACTGAAGCTTTCTTT CSGAERWENTEAFF
TRBJ1-6 18 TRBV7-2 NA TRBD1 TGTGCCAGCAGCTTGGTCTACAGGGGGCTATTCGGAGGTTCACCCCTCCACTTT CASSLVYRGLFGGSPLHF
TRBJ1-2 17 TRBV11-3 NA TRBD1 TGTGCCAGCAGCTTAGAAGCGGACAGGGGGCGCTGGAGGGGCTACACCTTC CASSLEADRGRWRGYTF
TRBJ1-5 14 TRBV3-1/TRBV3-2 NA TRBD1 TGTGCCAGCAGCCGGACAGGGACGAATCAGCCCCAGCATTTT CASSRTGTNQPQHF
TRBJ2-7 14 TRBV19 NA TRBD1 TGTGCCAGTAGTATTGGGACAGGGCATTACGAGCAGTACTTC CASSIGTGHYEQYF
TRBJ1-2 15 TRBV6-5 NA NA TGTGCCAGCAGGATCCGTCGGGGTTGGGACTATGGCTACACCTTC CASRIRRGWDYGYTF
TRBJ2-5 11 TRBV25-1 NA NA TGTGCCAGCAGTGCTTATGAGACCCAGTACTTC CASSAYETQYF
TRBJ2-1 14 TRBV25-1 NA TRBD2 TGTGCCACCTTACTAGCGGGGGGAGGCAATGAGCAGTTCTTC CATLLAGGGNEQFF
TRBJ1-1 17 TRBV15 NA NA TGTGCCACCAGCAGAGCCGCCAGGGGTCCGTGGAACACTGAAGCTTTCTTT CATSRAARGPWNTEAFF
TRBJ1-2 10 TRBV29-1 NA NA TGCAGCGTCCGAGGGATTGGCTACACCTTC CSVRGIGYTF
TRBJ2-7 17 TRBV30 few TRBD2 TGTGCCTGGAGCGTCCCCGGGACTAGCGGGGGGACCTACGAGCAGTACTTC CAWSVPGTSGGTYEQYF
TRBJ1-4 16 TRBV29-1 NA TRBD1 TGCAGCGTTGAAGCCACTTTCGGGACAGGGGAGCTGAAACTGTTTTTT CSVEATFGTGELKLFF
TRBJ2-2 16 TRBV3-1/TRBV3-2 NA NA TGTGCCAGCAGCACGACAGGTGGTTTTGGCACCGGGGAGCTGTTTTTT CASSTTGGFGTGELFF
TRBJ1-5 15 TRBV10-3 NA TRBD1 TGTGCCATCAGCGGGGGACAGGGAGTGGGTCAGCCCCAGCATTTT CAISGGQGVGQPQHF
TRBJ1-5 13 TRBV19 NA NA TGTGCCAGTAGCCAAGAAACTAATCAGCCCCAGCATTTT CASSQETNQPQHF
TRBJ1-5 14 TRBV10-3 NA TRBD1 TGTGCCACCACTCCGGGACAGGGAGATCAGCCCCAGCATTTT CATTPGQGDQPQHF
TRBJ2-2 18 TRBV2 NA TRBD1 TGTGCCAGCAGTGAAAGTCAAGAGACAGGGATGGACACCGGGGAGCTGTTTTTT CASSESQETGMDTGELFF
TRBJ2-3 18 TRBV5-1 few NA TGCGCCAGCAGCCCCAGAACTCTCCACAGTGCTAGCACAGATACGCAGTATTTT CASSPRTLHSASTDTQYF
TRBJ2-1 16 TRBV9 NA TRBD2 TGTGCCAGCAGCGTGCCGACTAGCGGGGCCGACAATGAGCAGTTCTTC CASSVPTSGADNEQFF
TRBJ1-5 13 TRBV6-5 NA NA TGTGCCAGCAGCACTACTTCGGTTCAGCCCCAGCATTTT CASSTTSVQPQHF
TRBJ2-3 13 TRBV24-1 NA NA TGTGCCACCTCTGGGGGGAGCACAGATACGCAGTATTTT CATSGGSTDTQYF
TRBJ1-5 14 TRBV6-5 NA NA TGTGCCAGCAGTCTTAAGGGGCCCGGTCAGCCCCAGCATTTT CASSLKGPGQPQHF
TRBJ1-1 16 TRBV6-5 NA TRBD1 TGTGCCAGCAGTTACTCAGACAGGGGCGAGGGCACTGAAGCTTTCTTT CASSYSDRGEGTEAFF
TRBJ1-5 15 TRBV5-1 NA NA TGCGCCAGCAGCTTAACAGGGAATAGCAATCAGCCCCAGCATTTT CASSLTGNSNQPQHF